The present entry profiles one TCR beta chain with its context. This clone has only a few counts. No cognate antigen has been identified for it. Base qualities were left out, and no much larger clone turns up one base away. This sample was taken from a study of sequential checkpoint blockade in melanoma (dated by TCRdb to the late 2010s). For the wider study: Patients were randomized 1:1 to first-line nivolumab followed by ipilimumab (arm A) or ipilimumab followed by nivolumab (arm B). Maintenance nivolumab came after each of the two trial sequences. General findings and caveats noted by the study authors: Validation of the response-prediction model combining TCR metrics and mutation burden is needed in larger, independent patient cohorts.

Per the germline V gene (reference sequence), SEHNR is the CDR1 and FQNEAQ is the CDR2. The CDR3 runs 19 amino acids, cysteine and phenylalanine included. The sequence is cut down to CDR3 DNA, 57 bases in frame from base 1. The germline V and J ends show losses of 2 bases and 3 bases respectively, and no gene match explains 14 bases of the junction. TCRbeta CDR3 regions were immunosequenced from genomic DNA with the immunoSEQ Assay. Prior to high-throughput sequencing, genomic DNA was amplified by bias-controlled multiplex PCR. The study's own analysis went as follows. To quantify the absolute abundance of each unique TCRbeta CDR3 region, the sequences were collapsed and filtered. Clonality was defined as 1 minus Pielou's evenness and was calculated using productive rearrangements only. A previously published method was used to identify clones with significantly greater frequencies in on-treatment samples than in baseline samples. In TCRdb, the immuneACCESS table is reduced to in-frame sequences with V and J assigned. These tables do not hold every clone; where another copy was compared, an unresolved V gene accounts for under half, and the others remain unexplained. V and J calls and clone size are as listed in that table; D and trimming were resolved from the DNA. Present in this sample are under 40,000 clones, 70% to 90% of which were seen just once. Jointly, the top ten make up around an eighth of the sample.

Taken with the paper, the label for treatment or condition translates to: randomized to nivolumab then ipilimumab (arm A) or the reverse (arm B). None of the trial patients had been given prior DNA-damaging chemotherapy. Live CD3+CD8+ cells negative for CD19 and CD56 were sorted from thawed PBMCs on a FACS Aria II flow cytometer. Samples were obtained from patients with melanoma enrolled in CheckMate 064, a randomized, open-label phase II trial of sequential checkpoint blockade. Leukapheresis was used to collect peripheral blood mononuclear cells, which were then purified with Ficoll-Paque and frozen in human serum with about 10% DMSO. Immediately after sorting, the purity of the sorted blood CD3+CD8+ cells was confirmed to be >98%, and DNA was then extracted.

The sequence came from a human donor with melanoma. This sample comprised CD8+ T cells sorted from blood (inferred from file names), obtained from a patient given nivolumab and ipilimumab in sequence. Recombination joined TRBV7-9 with TRBJ1-3, with TRBD1 identical over 9 junction bases. CDR3 region: CASSLSYGDREFLGNTIYF. In nucleotides, the sequence is TGTGCCAGCAGCTTATCGTATGGGGACAGGGAGTTTCTTGGAAACACCATATATTTT.